These 18 T cell receptor beta chains were all obtained from the same sample, sequenced in a study of T cells expressing NK-cell markers. One entry per CDR3 protein, without DNA, is what TCRdb gives after re-calling the 5' RACE reads. The sample's table shows approximately 550,000 distinct CDR3 sequences. Sequences were obtained from blood T cells: a sorted CD56 or NKG2C T cell subset, CD4+ or CD8+ T cells, or bulk PBMC T cells (not recorded which). These receptor sequences come from a man younger than 30 in good health.

V and J are TRBV12-3 or TRBV12-4 and TRBJ2-3; TCRdb calls TRBD1, which cannot be checked without DNA. The length of the CDR3 is 14 residues. CDR3 sequence: CATGLRQGANTQYF.

V usage is TRBV15 and J usage is TRBJ2-6; no DNA is available, so the TRBD1 call from TCRdb remains unchecked. This CDR3 has 18 amino acids. Per germline, CDR1 LNHNV and CDR2 YYDKDF (reference sequence). The CDR3 reads CATSRNPQGYQGANVLTF.

The V gene is TRBV30, the J gene TRBJ2-5. Germline CDR1 and CDR2: GTSNPN and SVGIG (reference sequence). The CDR3 length is 12 residues. Here the CDR3 reads CACRTLGETQYF.

The chain is built from TRBV25-1 and TRBJ2-2; TCRdb calls TRBD1, which cannot be checked without DNA. Germline-derived CDR1 and CDR2 are MGHDK and SYGVNS. The CDR3 totals 14 residues. CDR3 amino acids: CASNAQGHTGELFF.

The chain is built from TRBV7-9 and TRBJ2-1; TCRdb gives TRBD2 as the D gene, but with no DNA this cannot be confirmed. The V gene's germline CDR1 is SEHNR and CDR2 FQNEAQ (reference sequence). The CDR3 runs to 15 residues. CDR3 in amino acids: CAIPPGTSAFNEHFF. The full variable domain, rest sourced from reference TRBV7-9 and TRBJ2-1, is DTGVSQNPRHKITKRGQNVTFRCDPISEHNRLYWYRQTLGQGPEFLTYFQNEAQLEKSRLLSDRFSAERPKGSFSTLEIQRTEQGDSAMYLCAIPPGTSAFNEHFFGPGTRLTVL.

The chain is built from TRBV11-2 and TRBJ1-1; TCRdb reports TRBD1, a call that lacks DNA to check it against. Per the germline V gene, CDR1 is SGHAT and CDR2 is FQNNGV. The CDR3 has 15 residues. The CDR3 here is CASSERGQVNTEAFF. The complete variable domain, with remaining parts taken from reference TRBV11-2 and TRBJ1-1, reads EAGVAQSPRYKIIEKRQSVAFWCNPISGHATLYWYQQILGQGPKLLIQFQNNGVVDDSQLPKDRFSAERLKGVDSTLKIQPAKLEDSAVYLCASSERGQVNTEAFFGQGTRLTVV.

This chain joins TRBV6-5 and TRBJ2-6; TCRdb calls TRBD2, which cannot be checked without DNA. CDR1 is MNHEY and CDR2 is SVGAGI in the germline V gene. This CDR3 is built from 17 residues. CDR3 sequence: CASSYEVVRNGANVLTF.

This chain joins TRBV6-1 and TRBJ1-1; the D call from TCRdb, TRBD1, cannot be confirmed without DNA. Germline V CDR1 and CDR2: MNHNS, SASEGT. The CDR3 covers 15 residues. The CDR3 here is CASSTGSGANTEAFF.

The chain uses TRBV11-2 and TRBJ2-7; the TCRdb call, TRBD2, lacks DNA for checking. The germline gives CDR1 SGHAT, CDR2 FQNNGV. There are 15 residues in the CDR3. Here the CDR3 reads CASSEYRGPNYEQYF.

This chain joins TRBV7-9 and TRBJ2-3; TCRdb reports TRBD1, a call that lacks DNA to check it against. CDR1 is SEHNR, CDR2 FQNEAQ, per germline (reference sequence). This CDR3 contains 16 residues. The CDR3 protein is CASSFPPGQSTDTQYF.

The V call is TRBV29-1, the J call TRBJ2-3; the D gene TCRdb calls, TRBD1, cannot be checked with no DNA. This CDR3 is built from 16 residues. The germline V gene has CDR1 SQVTM and CDR2 ANQGSEA. CDR3 sequence reads: CSVDVGTGVDTDTQYF.

This chain connects TRBV29-1 to TRBJ2-1; TCRdb gives TRBD1 as the D gene, but with no DNA this cannot be confirmed. This CDR3 is built from 14 residues. Germline-derived CDR1 and CDR2 are SQVTM and ANQGSEA. CDR3: CSVAPGTGGEEQFF.

The V call is TRBV6-1, the J call TRBJ2-3; TCRdb indicates TRBD2, and absent DNA this call remains unverified. Germline V gene lookup returns CDR1 MNHNS and CDR2 SASEGT. This CDR3 comprises 14 residues. CDR3 region: CASARGLTTDTQYF.

Here the CDR3 reads CASSLGDANNQPQHF. The chain uses TRBV12-3 or TRBV12-4 and TRBJ1-5; the TCRdb D gene call, TRBD1, has no DNA to confirm it. The CDR3 spans 15 residues.

This chain joins TRBV21-1 and TRBJ2-2. TRBV21-1 is termed a pseudogene. The CDR3 length is 16 residues. The CDR3 reads CASSKAAGWNTGELFF.

The chain couples TRBV29-1 to TRBJ2-5; TCRdb names TRBD1, which stays unverified in the absence of DNA. Germline CDR1 SQVTM, CDR2 ANQGSEA. The CDR3 has 15 residues. The CDR3 loop is CSVGDRHLRVETQYF.

V is TRBV12-3 or TRBV12-4 and J is TRBJ2-7; TCRdb lists TRBD1, though no DNA is available to test this call. CDR3 size: 15 residues. The CDR3 sequence is CASSLGQMSSYEQYF.

The chain recombines TRBV16 with TRBJ2-1. Germline V gives CDR1 KGHSY, CDR2 FQNENV. This CDR3 is built from 13 residues. CDR3 sequence reads: CASSHGPSNEQFF.